Below are 17 T cell receptor beta chains sequenced from a single sample in a study of OX40 agonist ivuxolimab in advanced cancers. Assay used: immunoSEQ multiplex PCR; TCRdb lists only in-frame clones, some missing. The sample contains under 80,000 clones, 82% of which appear only once. Sequencing was performed on CD4+ or CD8+ T cells sorted from blood, taken in a trial of the OX40 agonist ivuxolimab. The receptors stem from an adult with an advanced solid tumor such as melanoma, head and neck, liver or kidney cancer.

The chain carries TRBV19 and TRBJ1-1; no definite D call. Trimming took 4 bases from V and 6 from J, leaving 9 bases between them. Germline CDR1 and CDR2: LNHDA and SQIVND (reference sequence). The CDR3 is made up of 12 amino acids. CDR3 loop: CASSRREAEAFF. The CDR3 DNA sequence: TGTGCCAGTAGTAGGCGGGAGGCTGAAGCTTTCTTT.

J is TRBJ2-1 and V is TRBV28, with D hard to call. V was shortened by 6 bases and J by 4 bases, with 7 bases between the two germline ends. The CDR3 consists of 12 residues. Germline CDR1 and CDR2: MDHEN and SYDVKM. The CDR3 nucleotides read TGTGCCAGCAGGTCTGTATACAATGAGCAGTTCTTC. The encoded protein is CASRSVYNEQFF.

This sequence joins TRBV5-1 and TRBJ2-5; 10 positions match TRBD2. This CDR3 has 17 amino acids. The V gene end was trimmed by 4 bases and the J gene end by 5 bases; junction bases not matched to a gene: 14. Germline-derived CDR1 and CDR2 are SGHRS and YFSETQ. CDR3 in amino acids: CASSARLSGGAAETQYF. CDR3 DNA sequence: TGCGCCAGCAGCGCACGCCTCAGCGGGGGGGCGGCGGAGACCCAGTACTTC.

The J gene is TRBJ2-1, the V gene TRBV19; 15 bases map to TRBD2. The CDR3 length is 16 residues. In germline, CDR1 is LNHDA, CDR2 SQIVND (reference sequence). V lost 5 bases to trimming and J lost 6 bases; unmatched junction nucleotides: 5. For the CDR3, the DNA is TGTGCCAGTAGTTCTCCGGGACTAGCGGGAGGCAATGAGCAGTTCTTC. Protein product: CASSSPGLAGGNEQFF.

V gene TRBV5-5 combines with J gene TRBJ1-5; D is unclear. The CDR3 covers 13 residues. Between the trimmed V and J ends, which lost 1 base and 3 bases, there was a span of 5 bases. Looked up from germline, CDR1 is SGHKS and CDR2 is YYEKEE (reference sequence). The CDR3 nucleotides are TGTGCCAGCAGCTTGACAGACAATCAGCCCCAGCATTTT. Translation gives CASSLTDNQPQHF.

V and J are TRBV5-1 and TRBJ2-5; D uncertain. CDR3 length equals 13 residues. Germline CDR1 SGHRS, CDR2 YFSETQ. The V end lost 0 bases, the J end lost 4 bases, and 7 bases lay between the germline ends. Written as DNA, the CDR3 is TGCGCCAGCAGCTTGGGCGTGGGAGAGACCCAGTACTTC. Translated: CASSLGVGETQYF.

The chain uses TRBV5-4 and TRBJ2-6; D is unresolved. V lost 4 bases and J lost 0, with 5 bases in between. In germline, CDR1 is SGHNT, CDR2 YYREEE (reference sequence). The CDR3 runs 14 residues. CDR3 sequence reads: CASSTGSGANVLTF. The CDR3 coding sequence is TGTGCCAGCAGCACTGGCTCTGGGGCCAACGTCCTGACTTTC.

The rearrangement uses TRBV7-6 and TRBJ2-7, with D possibly being TRBD2 (5 bases). The germline CDR1 and CDR2 sequences are SGHVS and FNYEAQ. CDR3 length: 12 amino acids. The V and J ends lost 5 bases and 5 bases respectively, with 10 bases between them. Here the CDR3 DNA reads TGTGCCAGCAGCCGCACTAGTAACGAGCAGTACTTC. It yields the protein CASSRTSNEQYF.

The chain couples TRBV28 to TRBJ1-3; 8 nucleotides align to TRBD1. The germline CDR1 and CDR2 sequences are MDHEN and SYDVKM. V trimming: 6 bases; J trimming: 3 bases; junction bases outside the gene matches: 10. This CDR3 spans 16 amino acids. In nucleotides, the CDR3 is TGTGCCAGCAGGCGAAACTCAGGGGGCAATGGAAACACCATATATTTT. Protein sequence: CASRRNSGGNGNTIYF.

This sequence joins TRBV5-1 and TRBJ2-7, with D maybe TRBD2 (6 bases). The CDR3 runs to 14 residues. The V end was cut by 3 bases, the J end by 2 bases, with 12 bases between. Germline V gene sequence: CDR1 SGHRS, CDR2 YFSETQ. CDR3 in amino acids: CASSSRDSPYEQYF. CDR3 nucleotide sequence: TGCGCCAGCAGCTCCCGGGACTCCCCCTACGAGCAGTACTTC.

The genes are TRBV10-3 and TRBJ2-1, with 9 bases identical to TRBD2. This CDR3 has 16 residues. From germline, CDR1 is ENHRY and CDR2 SYGVKD. The V gene end was trimmed by 6 bases and the J gene end by 6 bases; junction bases not matched to a gene: 12. The CDR3 bases are TGTGCCATCAGGGGGATAGCGGGAGTTAAAGGCAATGAGCAGTTCTTC. It specifies CAIRGIAGVKGNEQFF.

The chain employs TRBV6-6 and TRBJ1-5; the D is unclear. This CDR3 comprises 13 residues. Germline CDR1 is MNHNY and CDR2 is SVGAGI (reference sequence). Trimming removed 8 bases from V and 6 bases from J, with 14 bases in between. CDR3 nucleotides: TGTGCCAGCGATTGGATTATGGGTCAGCCCCAGCATTTT. This gives the protein CASDWIMGQPQHF.

The chain recombines TRBV18 with TRBJ2-6, with a possible D match to TRBD1 (6 bases). V lost 6 bases to trimming and J lost 4 bases, with 25 bases between them. The V gene's germline CDR1 is KGHSH and CDR2 LQKENI. The CDR3 is 19 amino acids. In DNA, the CDR3 is TGTGCCAGCTCCGCGCTAACAGGGACGGTAGCCTTGGGGGCCAACGTCCTGACTTTC. This codes for CASSALTGTVALGANVLTF. Full variable domain (remainder filled in from reference TRBV18 and TRBJ2-6): NAGVMQNPRHLVRRRGQEARLRCSPMKGHSHVYWYRQLPEEGLKFMVYLQKENIIDESGMPKERFSAEFPKEGPSILRIQQVVRGDSAAYFCASSALTGTVALGANVLTFGAGSRLTVL.

The gene calls are TRBV9 and TRBJ2-1; no definite D call. The CDR3 contains 13 residues. Trimming took 3 bases from V and 7 from J, leaving 11 bases between them. In germline, CDR1 is SGDLS, CDR2 YYNGEE. Here the CDR3 reads CASSASLNNEQFF. In DNA form, the CDR3 reads TGTGCCAGCAGCGCCTCCCTAAATAATGAGCAGTTCTTC.

The rearrangement joins TRBV28 to TRBJ2-7; 7 bases are shared with TRBD1. Germline CDR1 is MDHEN and CDR2 is SYDVKM. V trimming: 5 bases; J trimming: 4 bases; junction bases outside the gene matches: 8. The CDR3 is made up of 14 amino acids. CDR3 loop: CASSPPGQIYEQYF. CDR3 coding DNA: TGTGCCAGCAGTCCTCCGGGACAGATTTACGAGCAGTACTTC.

The V and J genes are TRBV5-6 and TRBJ2-3, with D possibly called TRBD1 or TRBD2 (5 bases each). The CDR3 sequence is 14 residues long. Germline CDR1 and CDR2: SGHDT and YYEEEE. Trimming stripped 4 bases from V and 0 bases from J, with 9 bases between. CDR3 residues: CASSLGPSTDTQYF. The DNA for the CDR3 is TGTGCCAGCAGCCTGGGACCTAGCACAGATACGCAGTATTTT.

This chain uses TRBV28 with TRBJ1-5; no clear D. CDR3 size: 16 residues. Germline CDR1 and CDR2: MDHEN and SYDVKM. With 7 bases removed from V and 9 bases from J, the gap between germline ends came to 25 bases. The CDR3 loop reads CASTPGRGTSRWPQHF. CDR3 coding DNA: TGTGCCAGCACCCCTGGGCGGGGAACTTCCCGGTGGCCCCAGCATTTT.